Following are 19 T cell receptor beta chains from one sample sequenced in a study of cytomegalovirus exposure and HLA in healthy donors. This PCR relied on a set of 60 Vbeta primers and 13 Jbeta primers. Assay used: immunoSEQ multiplex PCR; TCRdb lists only in-frame clones, some missing. The profile covers over 110,000 clones, with roughly 79% appearing a single time and roughly 9.7% taken by the ten largest. Sequenced: PBMCs. These receptors were taken from a woman aged 60 to 75 in good health and CMV-seropositive.

The V call is TRBV28, the J call TRBJ2-7, with 10 bases aligning to TRBD2. The germline gives CDR1 MDHEN, CDR2 SYDVKM. V shed 3 bases, J shed 1 base, and the junction held 15 bases outside the gene matches. This CDR3 is built from 19 residues. The CDR3 DNA follows: TGTGCCAGCAGTTTGGCCCCCATACTAGCGGGAACGAATTCCTACGAGCAGTACTTC. It encodes CASSLAPILAGTNSYEQYF.

This chain uses TRBV19 with TRBJ2-7; 10 bases match TRBD1. The junction had 1 base not matched to a gene; V was cut back by 5 bases and J by 3 bases. The length of the CDR3 is 13 residues. Germline CDR1 is LNHDA and CDR2 is SQIVND (reference sequence). CDR3 coding DNA: TGTGCCAGTAGTCGGGACAGGGGCTACGAGCAGTACTTC. It specifies CASSRDRGYEQYF.

This rearrangement joins TRBV7-2 to TRBJ1-1; no definite D call. Germline V lookup: CDR1 SGHTA, CDR2 FQGNSA. V dropped 4 bases and J dropped 1 base, with 16 bases sitting between them. The CDR3 sequence is 16 residues long. In DNA form, the CDR3 reads TGTGCCAGCAGCTCCAGAGGTAGATCGGGGAACACTGAAGCTTTCTTT. Translated, it gives CASSSRGRSGNTEAFF.

J is TRBJ2-5 and V is TRBV7-2, with 8 positions matching TRBD1. V gave up 5 bases and J gave up 3 bases; unmatched junction bases: 5. Germline lookup yields CDR1 SGHTA and CDR2 FQGNSA. CDR3 size: 14 residues. Here the CDR3 reads CASSPGTGEETQYF. Written as DNA, the CDR3 is TGTGCCAGCAGCCCCGGGACAGGCGAAGAGACCCAGTACTTC.

The rearrangement joins TRBV29-1 to TRBJ1-2, with unresolved D. The germline V and J ends were trimmed by 3 bases and 4 bases, with 6 bases remaining between them. Germline loops: CDR1 SQVTM, CDR2 ANQGSEA. There are 11 residues in the CDR3. The CDR3 nucleotides are TGCAGCGTTGACGCAGGCTATGGCTACACCTTC. Protein product: CSVDAGYGYTF.

The chain uses TRBV7-6 and TRBJ2-5; TRBD2 matches at 7 bases. From germline, CDR1 is SGHVS and CDR2 FNYEAQ. CDR3 length: 15 residues. V lost 0 bases and J lost 5; bases outside the gene matches: 6. The CDR3 DNA reads TGTGCCAGCAGCTTAGCCGGGGGGATACGGGAGACCCAGTACTTC. Amino acid sequence: CASSLAGGIRETQYF.

The chain links TRBV7-6 to TRBJ1-2; 8 nucleotides line up with TRBD1. Germline V gives CDR1 SGHVS, CDR2 FNYEAQ. The CDR3 consists of 14 residues. Unmatched junction bases numbered 6, after V lost 5 bases and J lost 4 bases. CDR3 protein: CASSLYGQGYGYTF. Here the CDR3 DNA reads TGTGCCAGCAGCCTATACGGACAGGGCTATGGCTACACCTTC.

The CDR3 nucleotides read TGTGCCAGCAGTTACTCGGCTAGCGGGAGGGTAGGGGAGCAGTTCTTC. The encoded protein is CASSYSASGRVGEQFF. The chain combines TRBV6-6 with TRBJ2-1, with TRBD2 matching over 12 bases. This CDR3 is built from 16 residues. With V trimmed by 0 bases and J by 10 bases, 7 bases remained unmatched. In germline, CDR1 is MNHNY, CDR2 SVGAGI (reference sequence).

There are a few counts of this clone. This chain's CDR3 is CASSRTYGEKLFF. CDR3 sequence (DNA): TGTGCCAGCAGCCGCACTTACGGTGAAAAACTGTTTTTT. The chain uses TRBV28 and TRBJ1-4, with D hard to call. V was clipped by 6 bases and J by 7 bases, with 12 bases between them. The length of the CDR3 is 13 residues. The germline CDR1 and CDR2 sequences are MDHEN and SYDVKM.

The chain recombines TRBV18 with TRBJ2-5, with D uncertain. This CDR3 has 13 residues. V was shortened by 2 bases and J by 4 bases, with 8 bases between the two germline ends. Germline values: CDR1 KGHSH, CDR2 LQKENI. DNA for the CDR3: TGTGCCAGCTCACCAGGCACCTCAGAGACCCAGTACTTC. Its protein product is CASSPGTSETQYF.

This chain links TRBV27 with TRBJ2-7, with 12 bases that match TRBD2. The CDR3 is made up of 15 amino acids. The trim removed 7 bases at V and 1 base at J, leaving 5 bases unmatched. Germline assignment: CDR1 MNHEY and CDR2 SMNVEV (reference sequence). The CDR3 protein is CASTDLAGGSYEQYF. As DNA, the CDR3 is TGTGCCAGCACTGACCTAGCGGGAGGGTCCTACGAGCAGTACTTC.

The V gene is TRBV7-8, the J gene TRBJ2-7; 8 nucleotides agree with TRBD2. There are 18 residues in the CDR3. The germline V gene has CDR1 SGHVS and CDR2 FQNEAQ. V gave up 0 bases and J gave up 2 bases; unmatched junction bases: 12. CDR3 in DNA: TGTGCCAGCAGCTTAGCCCGGGGGGGTTCCGGGACTACCTACGAGCAGTACTTC. The encoded protein is CASSLARGGSGTTYEQYF.

This clone was seen more than once but under ten times. V gene TRBV28 combines with J gene TRBJ1-5; no firm D call. Germline lookup yields CDR1 MDHEN and CDR2 SYDVKM. The length of the CDR3 is 14 residues. Trimming pared 5 bases from V and 5 bases from J, leaving 13 bases between. CDR3 bases: TGTGCCAGCAGTGAACAGCTAAGTGATCAGCCCCAGCATTTT. As protein: CASSEQLSDQPQHF.

The chain uses TRBV21-1 and TRBJ2-7; TRBD2 is the table's D call, not checked against the DNA. TRBV21-1 counts as a pseudogene. The CDR3 is 15 amino acids. The CDR3 loop reads CASSLEKRDRYEQYF. CDR3 sequence (DNA): TGTGCCAGCAGCCTGGAGAAGCGGGATCGCTACGAGCAGTACTTC.

V and J are TRBV2 and TRBJ2-7; TRBD1 matches at 11 bases. V dropped 4 bases and J dropped 5; count of bases not matched to a gene: 7. Germline V gene lookup returns CDR1 SNHLY and CDR2 FYNNEI. This CDR3 is 15 amino acids long. Here the CDR3 reads CASSGTGGGPDEQYF. Here the CDR3 DNA reads TGTGCCAGCAGTGGGACAGGGGGCGGCCCGGACGAGCAGTACTTC.

The J gene is TRBJ2-3, the V gene TRBV29-1; tentative D call: TRBD1 (6 bases). The CDR3 spans 15 residues. CDR1 is SQVTM, CDR2 ANQGSEA, per germline. Trimming stripped 2 bases from V and 0 bases from J, with 12 bases between. The CDR3 is CSVEHDRTSTDTQYF. CDR3 DNA sequence: TGCAGCGTTGAACACGACAGGACTAGCACAGATACGCAGTATTTT.

This clone is a singleton in its sample. The chain combines TRBV6-6 with TRBJ2-3, with 8 bases aligning to TRBD2. V trimming: 2 bases; J trimming: 6 bases; junction bases outside the gene matches: 7. The CDR3 consists of 15 residues. Germline CDR1 is MNHNY and CDR2 is SVGAGI (reference sequence). Here the CDR3 DNA reads TGTGCCAGCAGTTACAGCGGGAGCAGTTCGGATACGCAGTATTTT. Its translation is CASSYSGSSSDTQYF.

The V gene is TRBV7-6, the J gene TRBJ1-4; TRBD1 is a possible D gene (6 bases). Between the trimmed V and J ends, which lost 6 bases and 4 bases, there was a span of 12 bases. CDR3 length: 14 residues. Germline V gene data show CDR1 as SGHVS and CDR2 as FNYEAQ. The CDR3 DNA reads as TGTGCCAGCAGTCCGACAGGATTTAATGAAAAACTGTTTTTT. The encoded protein is CASSPTGFNEKLFF. Drawing the rest from reference TRBV7-6 and TRBJ1-4, the complete variable domain is GAGVSQSPRYKVTKRGQDVALRCDPISGHVSLYWYRQALGQGPEFLTYFNYEAQQDKSGLPNDRFSAERPEGSISTLTIQRTEQRDSAMYRCASSPTGFNEKLFFGSGTQLSVL.

The sample holds a few counts of this clone. The rearrangement links TRBV5-1 to TRBJ2-7, with D possibly TRBD2 on 5 matching bases. V was cut by 0 bases and J by 0 bases, with 7 bases left in between. The CDR3 is made up of 14 amino acids. CDR1 and CDR2 from the germline V gene are SGHRS and YFSETQ. The CDR3 DNA reads TGCGCCAGCAGCTTGGACGGGAACTCCTACGAGCAGTACTTC. Amino acids: CASSLDGNSYEQYF.